These 9 T cell receptor beta chains came from one sample sequenced in a study of cytomegalovirus exposure and HLA in healthy donors. PCR was performed using 60 Vbeta and 13 Jbeta primers. TCRdb keeps only in-frame clones here, not all; method: immunoSEQ multiplex PCR. Its listing shows 150,000 to 200,000 clones. Input material: PBMCs. The receptors originated from a woman in her sixties in good health and CMV-seronegative.

The rearrangement links TRBV6-6 to TRBJ2-7; TRBD2 agrees at 7 bases. J lost 4 bases, V lost 6 bases, and 0 bases had no gene match. CDR1 is MNHNY, CDR2 SVGAGI, per germline (reference sequence). This CDR3 is built from 11 residues. The CDR3 DNA reads TGTGCCAGCAGAGCGGGGTACGAGCAGTACTTC. This translates into CASRAGYEQYF.

The chain is built from TRBV7-9 and TRBJ2-1, with 10 bases fitting TRBD2. The CDR3 runs 14 residues. The trim removed 3 bases at V and 10 bases at J, leaving 6 bases unmatched. Per the germline V gene, CDR1 is SEHNR and CDR2 is FQNEAQ (reference sequence). In DNA, the CDR3 is TGTGCCAGCAGCTTCCTAGCGGGAGAAAGCGAGCAGTTCTTC. This sequence encodes CASSFLAGESEQFF.

CDR3 sequence (DNA): TGCAGCGTTGAGGGGGCAGGGGGATTGCGAAACACTGAAGCTTTCTTT. Encoded protein: CSVEGAGGLRNTEAFF. J is TRBJ1-1 and V is TRBV29-1, with 7 nucleotides matching TRBD1. The junction had 12 bases not matched to a gene; V was cut back by 3 bases and J by 2 bases. This CDR3 has 16 residues. Looked up from germline, CDR1 is SQVTM and CDR2 is ANQGSEA.

The chain has TRBV7-3 and TRBJ2-5; 9 bases agree with TRBD2. V dropped 1 base and J dropped 5; count of bases not matched to a gene: 14. The CDR3 runs to 18 residues. CDR1 is SGHTA and CDR2 is FQGTGA in the germline V gene. CDR3 coding DNA: TGTGCCAGCAGCTTAAGCGGGAGAGCGGGGGGCCTTCTGGAGACCCAGTACTTC. Its protein is CASSLSGRAGGLLETQYF. The full variable domain, completed using reference TRBV7-3 and TRBJ2-5, is GAGVSQTPSNKVTEKGKYVELRCDPISGHTALYWYRQSLGQGPEFLIYFQGTGAADDSGLPNDRFFAVRPEGSVSTLKIQRTERGDSAVYLCASSLSGRAGGLLETQYFGPGTRLLVL.

This chain joins TRBV29-1 and TRBJ1-1; D remains unclear. CDR1 and CDR2 (germline): SQVTM, ANQGSEA. The CDR3 extends over 12 amino acids. V shed 6 bases and J shed 1 base, with 9 bases lying between them. CDR3 nucleotides: TGCAGCGTCGGGGTTGGGAACACTGAAGCTTTCTTT. Amino acids: CSVGVGNTEAFF.

The chain joins TRBV19 to TRBJ1-2, with TRBD1 matching over 7 bases. V dropped 4 bases and J dropped 4; count of bases not matched to a gene: 3. The V gene's germline CDR1 is LNHDA and CDR2 SQIVND (reference sequence). This CDR3 is built from 13 residues. The CDR3 coding sequence is TGTGCCAGTAGTACGGGACAGCCCTATGGCTACACCTTC. Its translation: CASSTGQPYGYTF.

Remarks on this clone: The same CDR3 can be traced to other DNA sequences in this sample. The J gene is TRBJ2-7, the V gene TRBV25-1; 11 nucleotides agree with TRBD2. CDR3 length: 15 residues. Germline trimming cut 2 bases from V and 4 bases from J; bases unmatched to any gene: 4. CDR1 is MGHDK, CDR2 SYGVNS, per germline. CDR3 sequence: CASSEVTSGSYEQYF. CDR3 coding DNA: TGTGCCAGCAGTGAAGTAACTAGCGGGAGTTACGAGCAGTACTTC.

This chain joins TRBV11-2 and TRBJ2-5; maybe TRBD2 (6 bases). CDR1 is SGHAT, CDR2 FQNNGV, per germline. The CDR3 has 14 amino acids. V shed 0 bases and J shed 5 bases, with 10 bases lying between them. For the CDR3, the DNA is TGTGCCAGCAGCTTAGATCACCGGGGGGAGACCCAGTACTTC. Translating it yields CASSLDHRGETQYF.

Of note for this clone: At one end the junction does not follow the germline gene, possibly because of a read error. V usage is TRBV27 and J usage is TRBJ1-2; D is perhaps TRBD1 (6 bases). Germline CDR1 is MNHEY and CDR2 is SMNVEV (reference sequence). CDR3 size: 12 residues. CDR3 amino acids: CASSFPGQLSSF. CDR3 sequence (DNA): TGTGCCAGCAGTTTCCCCGGACAGCTCAGCTCCTTC.